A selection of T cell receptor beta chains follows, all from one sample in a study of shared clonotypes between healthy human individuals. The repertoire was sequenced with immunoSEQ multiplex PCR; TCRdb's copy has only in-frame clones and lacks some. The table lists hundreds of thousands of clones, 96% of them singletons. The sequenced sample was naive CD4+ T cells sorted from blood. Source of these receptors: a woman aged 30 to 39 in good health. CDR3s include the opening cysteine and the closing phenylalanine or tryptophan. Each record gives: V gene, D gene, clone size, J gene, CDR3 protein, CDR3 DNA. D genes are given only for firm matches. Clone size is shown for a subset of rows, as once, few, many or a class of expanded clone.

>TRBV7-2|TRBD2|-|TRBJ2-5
CASSLGSGSWETQYF
TGTGCCAGCAGCTTAGGCAGCGGGAGCTGGGAGACCCAGTACTTC
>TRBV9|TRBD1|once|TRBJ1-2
CASSADRWGYGYTF
TGTGCCAGCAGCGCGGACAGGTGGGGGTATGGCTACACCTTC
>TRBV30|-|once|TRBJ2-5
CACKQGETQYF
TGTGCCTGTAAACAGGGAGAGACCCAGTACTTC
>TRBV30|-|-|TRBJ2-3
CAWSGGADTQYF
TGTGCCTGGAGTGGGGGCGCTGATACGCAGTATTTT
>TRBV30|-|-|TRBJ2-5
CATARALPGETQYF
TGTGCCACCGCCCGGGCTCTCCCGGGGGAGACCCAGTACTTC
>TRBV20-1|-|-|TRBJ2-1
CSARDGNEQFF
TGCAGTGCTAGAGATGGAAATGAGCAGTTCTTC
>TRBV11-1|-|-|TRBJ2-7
CASSKTGTPYEQYF
TGTGCCAGCAGCAAAACAGGAACCCCCTACGAGCAGTACTTC
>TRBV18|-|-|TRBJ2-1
CASSPLVDKNEQFF
TGTGCCAGCTCACCACTAGTGGATAAAAATGAGCAGTTCTTC
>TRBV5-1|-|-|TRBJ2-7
CASSPGLNSYEQYF
TGCGCCAGCTCACCGGGACTCAATTCCTACGAGCAGTACTTC
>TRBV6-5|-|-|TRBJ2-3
CASSLGRGSDTQYF
TGTGCCAGCAGTTTGGGCAGAGGGTCAGATACGCAGTATTTT
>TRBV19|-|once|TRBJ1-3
CASSSIYHAGNTIYF
TGTGCCAGTAGTTCTATTTATCACGCTGGAAACACCATATATTTT
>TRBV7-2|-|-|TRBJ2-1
CASSLALWGLGAAGMEDNEQFF
TGTGCCAGCAGCTTAGCGCTTTGGGGTTTAGGGGCCGCGGGAATGGAGGACAATGAGCAGTTCTTC
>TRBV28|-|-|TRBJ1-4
CASLSTPGGEKLFF
TGTGCCAGCCTCTCCACACCTGGGGGTGAAAAACTGTTTTTT
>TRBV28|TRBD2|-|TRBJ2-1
CASSFPGLAGGLNEQFF
TGTGCCAGCAGTTTCCCGGGACTAGCGGGAGGTCTCAATGAGCAGTTCTTC
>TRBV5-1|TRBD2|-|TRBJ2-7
CASSLAGLAGGYEQYF
TGCGCCAGCAGCTTGGCCGGGCTAGCGGGAGGTTACGAGCAGTACTTC
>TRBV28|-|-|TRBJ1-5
CASSPMDILVYQPQHF
TGTGCCAGCAGTCCGATGGACATCTTAGTTTATCAGCCCCAGCATTTT
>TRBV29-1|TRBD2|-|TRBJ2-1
CSALAGMLSYNEQFF
TGCAGCGCCCTAGCGGGAATGTTATCCTACAATGAGCAGTTCTTC
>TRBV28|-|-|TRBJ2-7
CASSLVGQGLSEQYF
TGTGCCAGCAGTTTAGTGGGGCAGGGGTTGAGCGAGCAGTACTTC
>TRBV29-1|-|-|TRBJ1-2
CSIGLGDYGYTF
TGCAGCATAGGACTGGGAGACTATGGCTACACCTTC
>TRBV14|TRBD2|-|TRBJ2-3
CASSQDYGGGTTDTQYF
TGTGCCAGCAGCCAAGATTATGGGGGAGGGACCACAGATACGCAGTATTTT
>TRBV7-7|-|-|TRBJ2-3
CASRTGGTDTQYF
TGTGCCAGCAGGACCGGGGGCACAGATACGCAGTATTTT
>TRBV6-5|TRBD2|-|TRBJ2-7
CASSYGTTKGYEQYF
TGTGCCAGCAGTTACGGGACTACTAAAGGCTACGAGCAGTACTTC
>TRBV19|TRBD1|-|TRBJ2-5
CASSPSGTGGRETQYF
TGTGCCAGTAGCCCTAGCGGGACAGGGGGTAGGGAGACCCAGTACTTC
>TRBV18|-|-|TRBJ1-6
CASSPEPINSPLHF
TGTGCCAGCTCACCAGAGCCCATCAATTCACCCCTCCACTTT
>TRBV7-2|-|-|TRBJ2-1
CASSPDSWGQFF
TGTGCCAGCAGCCCAGACAGTTGGGGGCAGTTCTTC
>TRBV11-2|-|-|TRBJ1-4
CASSLARRGTTNEKLFF
TGTGCCAGCAGCTTAGCCCGCCGGGGGACAACTAATGAAAAACTGTTTTTT
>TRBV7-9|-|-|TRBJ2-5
CASSPHPSSQETQYF
TGTGCCAGCAGCCCCCATCCAAGCTCTCAAGAGACCCAGTACTTC
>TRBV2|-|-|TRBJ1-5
CASSFTGRTSQPQHF
TGTGCCAGCAGTTTTACGGGACGGACTTCCCAGCCCCAGCATTTT
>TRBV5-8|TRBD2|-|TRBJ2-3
CASSGRADTQYF
TGTGCCAGCAGCGGGAGGGCAGATACGCAGTATTTT
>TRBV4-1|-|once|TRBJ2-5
CASSQDSRVGKTQYF
TGCGCCAGCAGCCAAGATTCGAGGGTCGGAAAGACCCAGTACTTC
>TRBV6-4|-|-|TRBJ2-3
CASSAGVADTQYF
TGTGCCAGCAGTGCGGGAGTGGCAGATACGCAGTATTTT
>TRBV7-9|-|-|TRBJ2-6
CASSTTESGANVLTF
TGTGCCAGCAGCACGACAGAGTCTGGGGCCAACGTCCTGACTTTC
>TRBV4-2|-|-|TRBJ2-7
CASSQASEQYF
TGTGCCAGCAGCCAGGCTAGCGAGCAGTACTTC
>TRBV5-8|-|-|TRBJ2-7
CASRRQAGVGHEQYF
TGTGCCAGCAGACGACAGGCGGGAGTGGGCCACGAGCAGTACTTC
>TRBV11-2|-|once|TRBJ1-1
CASSSGPAGLAFF
TGTGCCAGCAGCTCCGGACCGGCCGGGCTAGCTTTCTTT
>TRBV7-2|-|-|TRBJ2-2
CASSQELGSGTGELFF
TGTGCCAGCAGCCAAGAACTCGGGAGTGGTACCGGGGAGCTGTTTTTT
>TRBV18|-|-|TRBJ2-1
CASSPQEARGNEQFF
TGTGCCAGCTCACCGCAGGAGGCCCGGGGCAATGAGCAGTTCTTC
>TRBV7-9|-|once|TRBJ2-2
CASSPGNGKNTGELFF
TGTGCCAGCAGCCCCGGTAACGGCAAGAACACCGGGGAGCTGTTTTTT
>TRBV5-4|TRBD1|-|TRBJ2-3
CASSDGQGSKRTDTQYF
TGTGCCAGCAGCGATGGACAGGGGAGTAAGAGAACAGATACGCAGTATTTT
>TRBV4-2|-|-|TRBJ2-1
CASSQGTGATYNEQFF
TGTGCCAGCAGCCAAGGCACGGGCGCTACTTACAATGAGCAGTTCTTC
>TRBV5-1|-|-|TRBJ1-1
CASSLERGMNTEAFF
TGCGCCAGCAGCTTGGAAAGGGGAATGAACACTGAAGCTTTCTTT
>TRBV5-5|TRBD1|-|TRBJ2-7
CASSPVGQGEQYF
TGTGCCAGCAGCCCTGTTGGACAGGGCGAGCAGTACTTC
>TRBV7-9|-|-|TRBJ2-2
CAIPSGGGGRTGELFF
TGTGCCATCCCCTCCGGGGGAGGGGGTCGCACCGGGGAGCTGTTTTTT
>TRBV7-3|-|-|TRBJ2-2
CATGHPNTGELFF
TGTGCCACGGGACACCCGAACACCGGGGAGCTGTTTTTT
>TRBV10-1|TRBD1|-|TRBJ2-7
CASSEPWGQGAREQYF
TGCGCCAGCAGTGAGCCTTGGGGACAGGGGGCGCGGGAGCAGTACTTC
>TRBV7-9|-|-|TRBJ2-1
CASTQNEQFF
TGTGCCAGCACCCAAAATGAGCAGTTCTTC
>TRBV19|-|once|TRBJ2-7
CASSSFYEQYF
TGTGCCAGTAGTAGTTTCTACGAGCAGTACTTC
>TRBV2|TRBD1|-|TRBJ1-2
CASSVNGQGNYGYTF
TGTGCCAGCAGTGTAAACGGACAGGGGAACTATGGCTACACCTTC
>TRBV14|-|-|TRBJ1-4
CASSQVYGINEKLFF
TGTGCCAGCAGCCAAGTGTACGGCATTAATGAAAAACTGTTTTTT
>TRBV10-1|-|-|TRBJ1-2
CASSESWQGDYTF
TGCGCCAGCAGTGAGTCGTGGCAGGGTGACTACACCTTC
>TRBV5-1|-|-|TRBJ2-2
CASSSDPRGANTGELFF
TGCGCCAGCAGCTCGGACCCCAGGGGGGCGAACACCGGGGAGCTGTTTTTT
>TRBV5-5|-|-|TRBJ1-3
CASSLGDEYTIYF
TGTGCCAGCAGCTTGGGCGACGAGTACACCATATATTTT
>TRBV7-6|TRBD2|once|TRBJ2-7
CASSFSQERGGEQYF
TGTGCCAGCAGCTTTAGTCAAGAGCGGGGGGGCGAGCAGTACTTC
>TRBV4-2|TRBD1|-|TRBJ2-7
CASSQGGQTGQYF
TGTGCCAGCAGCCAAGGGGGACAGACCGGACAGTACTTC
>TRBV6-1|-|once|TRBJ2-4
CASSDPGRDKQNIQYF
TGTGCCAGCAGTGACCCGGGGAGGGACAAACAAAACATTCAGTACTTC